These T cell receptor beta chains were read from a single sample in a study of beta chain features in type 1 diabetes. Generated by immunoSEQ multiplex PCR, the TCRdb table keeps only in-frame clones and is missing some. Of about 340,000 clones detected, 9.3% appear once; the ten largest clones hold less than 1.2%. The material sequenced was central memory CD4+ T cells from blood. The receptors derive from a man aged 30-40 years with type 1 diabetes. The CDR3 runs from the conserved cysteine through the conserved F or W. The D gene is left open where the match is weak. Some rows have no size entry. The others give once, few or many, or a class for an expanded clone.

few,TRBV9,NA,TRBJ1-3,TGTGCCAGCAGCCGGACGGACTCTGGAAACACCATATATTTT,CASSRTDSGNTIYF
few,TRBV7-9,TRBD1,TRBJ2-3,TGTGCCAGCAGCTTAGCCGCAGGGGGCTTTGGCACAGATACGCAGTATTTT,CASSLAAGGFGTDTQYF
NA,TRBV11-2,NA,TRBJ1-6,TGTGCCAGCTCTCGACAGGCTGGTAATTCACCCCTCCACTTT,CASSRQAGNSPLHF
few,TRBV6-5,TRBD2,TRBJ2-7,TGTGCCAGCAGTCCCGGGACTAGCAGTTCCGAGCAGTACTTC,CASSPGTSSSEQYF
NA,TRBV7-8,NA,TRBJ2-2,TGTGCCAGCAGCTCCTTTAAGGATGTCGGGGAGCTGTTTTTT,CASSSFKDVGELFF
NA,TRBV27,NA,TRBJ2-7,TGTGCCAGCAGGCCCGGGCTCAACTCCTACGAGCAGTACTTC,CASRPGLNSYEQYF
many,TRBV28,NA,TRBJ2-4,TGTGCCAGCAGTGACAGGAAAAACATTCAGTACTTC,CASSDRKNIQYF
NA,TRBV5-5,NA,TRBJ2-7,TGTGCCAGCAGCTTGGAGCTGGGGGCGAGCTACGAGCAGTACTTC,CASSLELGASYEQYF
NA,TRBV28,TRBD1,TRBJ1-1,TGTGCCAGCATCCCGGGACAGGGGATGAACACTGAAGCTTTCTTT,CASIPGQGMNTEAFF
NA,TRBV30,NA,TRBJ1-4,TGTGCCTGGAGGCTTCTGGGGCCCCCGAATGAAAAACTGTTTTTT,CAWRLLGPPNEKLFF
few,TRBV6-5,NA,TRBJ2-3,TGTGCCAGCAGTCGGGACTGGGAGGTCACAGATACGCAGTATTTT,CASSRDWEVTDTQYF
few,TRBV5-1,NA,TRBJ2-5,TGCGCCAGCAGCTTGGGCGGTCGGGAGACCCAGTACTTC,CASSLGGRETQYF
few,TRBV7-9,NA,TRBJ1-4,TGTGCCAGCATTGGACAGAAGAATGAAAAACTGTTTTTT,CASIGQKNEKLFF
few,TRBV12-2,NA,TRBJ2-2,TGTGCAAGTCGGGCAACCGGGGAGCTGTTTTTT,CASRATGELFF
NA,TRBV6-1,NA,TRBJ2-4,TGTGCCAGCAGCGATCGGGGAGCCAAAAACATTCAGTACTTC,CASSDRGAKNIQYF
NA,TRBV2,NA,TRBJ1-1,TGTGCCAGCATCCTGGACGGGAACACTGAAGCTTTCTTT,CASILDGNTEAFF
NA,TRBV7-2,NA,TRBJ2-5,TGTGCCAGCAGCCCGGACTGGGTGGAGACCCAGTACTTC,CASSPDWVETQYF
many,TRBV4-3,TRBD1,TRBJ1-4,TGCGCCAGCAGCCCTCAATGGACAGGGGAGAGTGAAAAACTGTTTTTT,CASSPQWTGESEKLFF
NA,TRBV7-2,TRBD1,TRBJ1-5,TGTGCCAGCAGCTTAACCGGGACAGGTGGCAATCAGCCCCAGCATTTT,CASSLTGTGGNQPQHF
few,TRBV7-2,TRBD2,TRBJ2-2,TGTGCCAGCAGCTTAGCTTTCGGGAGCGGGGGGGCCGGGGAGCTGTTTTTT,CASSLAFGSGGAGELFF
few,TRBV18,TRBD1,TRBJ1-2,TGTGCCAGCTCACCCGCCGTGGACAGGGACGGTGGCTACACCTTC,CASSPAVDRDGGYTF
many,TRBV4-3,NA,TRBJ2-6,TGCGCCAGCAGCGAGTTACACTCTGGGGCCAACGTCCTGACTTTC,CASSELHSGANVLTF
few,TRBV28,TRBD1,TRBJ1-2,TGTGCCAGCGGAAGACAGGGGGGCTACACCTTC,CASGRQGGYTF
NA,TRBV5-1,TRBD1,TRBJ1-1,TGCGCCAGCAGCTTGCGACAGGGACCTGAAGCTTTCTTT,CASSLRQGPEAFF